The rows below give T cell receptor beta chains drawn from one sample of a study of blood T cell repertoires in COVID-19. Generated by immunoSEQ multiplex PCR, the TCRdb table keeps only in-frame clones and is missing some. The sample yields some 260,000 clones, 88% seen once. Sequencing used peripheral blood. The receptor set was obtained from a man older than 75 with acute or convalescent COVID-19. Both conserved end residues are part of each CDR3. Fields, in order: clone size, D gene, V gene, J gene, CDR3 protein, CDR3 DNA. The D gene is left open where the match is weak. A row's size may be missing; if present it is once, few, many or a size class.

-,-,TRBV6-5,TRBJ1-5,CASSTRLGGQPQHF,TGTGCCAGCAGTACCCGGTTGGGAGGTCAGCCCCAGCATTTT
few,-,TRBV5-1,TRBJ1-6,CASSLAFENSPLHF,TGCGCCAGCAGCTTGGCCTTTGAGAATTCACCCCTCCACTTT
-,TRBD1,TRBV6-5,TRBJ2-7,CASGDRAYEQYF,TGTGCCAGCGGGGACAGGGCGTACGAGCAGTACTTC
-,-,TRBV3-1/TRBV3-2,TRBJ1-4,CASSQTTGSDEKLFF,TGTGCCAGCAGCCAGACGACAGGATCCGATGAAAAACTGTTTTTT
once,TRBD1,TRBV7-9,TRBJ1-2,CASSLAGDRGLGYTF,TGTGCCAGCAGCTTAGCGGGGGACAGGGGGCTCGGCTACACCTTC
-,-,TRBV5-1,TRBJ2-3,CASSLRGDTQYF,TGCGCCAGCAGCTTGAGGGGAGATACGCAGTATTTT
once,-,TRBV12-3/TRBV12-4,TRBJ1-5,CASSFGNQPQHF,TGTGCCAGCAGTTTCGGCAATCAGCCCCAGCATTTT
-,-,TRBV28,TRBJ1-2,CASSDRNYGYTF,TGTGCCAGCAGTGACAGGAACTATGGCTACACCTTC
-,-,TRBV5-1,TRBJ2-5,CASSLSVYQETQYF,TGCGCCAGCAGCTTGTCAGTGTATCAAGAGACCCAGTACTTC
-,TRBD1,TRBV28,TRBJ1-5,CASSTDREANQPQHF,TGTGCCAGCAGTACGGACAGGGAGGCCAATCAGCCCCAGCATTTT